The 21 T cell receptor beta chains in this list originate from one sample, sequenced in a study of cytomegalovirus exposure and HLA in healthy donors. In the PCR, 60 Vbeta and 13 Jbeta primers were used. Data came from immunoSEQ multiplex PCR; TCRdb stores just in-frame clones and leaves some out. Seen here are 100,000 to 120,000 clones, just over 75% observed once, and the top ten hold over 10%. Sequenced sample: PBMCs. All receptors derive from a man aged 25 to 45 in good health and CMV-seropositive.

This clone was seen more than once but under ten times. This chain connects TRBV9 to TRBJ1-3, with TRBD1 as a possible D gene (5 bases). The CDR3 has 15 amino acids. V lost 3 bases and J lost 7, with 17 bases in between. Germline values: CDR1 SGDLS, CDR2 YYNGEE. The CDR3 region has the DNA TGTGCCAGCAGCGGAGGGGAGGCGTTTGGGAACACCATATATTTT. It translates to CASSGGEAFGNTIYF.

This chain connects TRBV28 to TRBJ2-7; 8 bases match TRBD1. This CDR3 has 15 amino acids. V gave up 4 bases and J gave up 6 bases; unmatched junction bases: 11. Germline-derived CDR1 and CDR2 are MDHEN and SYDVKM. The CDR3 DNA follows: TGTGCCAGCAGTTCCCTCGACAGGGGCTTGATCGAGCAGTACTTC. Amino acid sequence: CASSSLDRGLIEQYF.

This chain joins TRBV28 and TRBJ1-4; D is unresolved. The germline gives CDR1 MDHEN, CDR2 SYDVKM. Trimming left V 4 bases short and J 0 bases short, with 9 bases between. The CDR3 extends over 15 amino acids. CDR3 coding DNA: TGTGCCAGCAGTTCCTCGGGTCCAACTAATGAAAAACTGTTTTTT. It translates to CASSSSGPTNEKLFF. Based on the CDR3 plus reference TRBV28 and TRBJ1-4, the full variable domain is DVKVTQSSRYLVKRTGEKVFLECVQDMDHENMFWYRQDPGLGLRLIYFSYDVKMKEKGDIPEGYSVSREKKERFSLILESASTNQTSMYLCASSSSGPTNEKLFFGSGTQLSVL.

V is TRBV5-4 and J is TRBJ1-2; no reliable D call. Germline V gene lookup returns CDR1 SGHNT and CDR2 YYREEE (reference sequence). The CDR3 spans 14 residues. V shed 4 bases and J shed 7 bases, with 17 bases lying between them. The CDR3 here is CASSLKNEWLGYTF. The CDR3 DNA reads TGTGCCAGCAGCCTGAAAAACGAATGGCTTGGCTACACCTTC. The full variable domain, in which reference TRBV5-4 and TRBJ1-2 provide the parts outside the CDR3, is ETGVTQSPTHLIKTRGQQVTLRCSSQSGHNTVSWYQQALGQGPQFIFQYYREEENGRGNFPPRFSGLQFPNYSSELNVNALELDDSALYLCASSLKNEWLGYTFGSGTRLTVV.

The chain joins TRBV28 to TRBJ2-7; possibly TRBD1 for D (6 bases). The germline V gene has CDR1 MDHEN and CDR2 SYDVKM. Between the trimmed V and J ends, which lost 6 bases and 3 bases, there was a span of 18 bases. The CDR3 has 15 residues. CDR3 DNA: TGTGCCAGCAGCCCTCCAGGGGTAGGATTCTACGAGCAGTACTTC. This codes for CASSPPGVGFYEQYF. The variable domain in full, with the rest retrieved from reference TRBV28 and TRBJ2-7, is DVKVTQSSRYLVKRTGEKVFLECVQDMDHENMFWYRQDPGLGLRLIYFSYDVKMKEKGDIPEGYSVSREKKERFSLILESASTNQTSMYLCASSPPGVGFYEQYFGPGTRLTVT.

This clone has more than one count but fewer than ten. The chain recombines TRBV7-2 with TRBJ1-2, with a weak D call TRBD1 (6 bases). Between the trimmed V and J ends, which lost 5 bases and 4 bases, there was a span of 17 bases. The CDR3 contains 15 residues. Germline V gene sequence: CDR1 SGHTA, CDR2 FQGNSA. CDR3 sequence: CASSPPWGGGYGYTF. The CDR3 region has the DNA TGTGCCAGCAGCCCTCCCTGGGGGGGCGGCTATGGCTACACCTTC.

The rearrangement links TRBV27 to TRBJ2-5, with 10 bases identical to TRBD1. The J call may be faulty, since TRBJ2-7 better matches the DNA end. Germline V gene lookup returns CDR1 MNHEY and CDR2 SMNVEV (reference sequence). The CDR3 spans 15 residues. In DNA, the CDR3 is TGTGCCAGCAGTTCCCGGACAGGGGGAAAATACGAGCAGTACTTC. Translated: CASSSRTGGKYEQYF.

CDR3 sequence (DNA): TGTGCCAGCAGCCCAGGCGTGCAGAGCAATCAGCCCCAGCATTTT. Amino acid sequence: CASSPGVQSNQPQHF. V gene TRBV7-2 combines with J gene TRBJ1-5; D gene unclear. The germline gives CDR1 SGHTA, CDR2 FQGNSA. The CDR3 loop spans 15 amino acids. The ends were cut back, 5 bases at V and 1 base at J, with 12 bases in the middle.

The gene calls are TRBV25-1 and TRBJ1-4, with 8 positions matching TRBD1. There are 14 residues in the CDR3. CDR1 is MGHDK, CDR2 SYGVNS, per germline. Trimming took 3 bases from V and 8 from J; bases not matched to a gene: 5. CDR3 region: CASSDRTGSEKLFF. CDR3 nucleotides: TGTGCCAGCAGTGACCGGACAGGGTCCGAAAAACTGTTTTTT. Full variable domain (rest looked up from reference TRBV25-1 and TRBJ1-4): EADIYQTPRYLVIGTGKKITLECSQTMGHDKMYWYQQDPGMELHLIHYSYGVNSTEKGDLSSESTVSRIRTEHFPLTLESARPSHTSQYLCASSDRTGSEKLFFGSGTQLSVL.

This chain joins TRBV7-9 and TRBJ2-5; D is possibly TRBD1 (6 bases). The CDR3 loop spans 17 amino acids. V dropped 1 base and J dropped 5 bases, with 20 bases sitting between them. CDR1 is SEHNR, CDR2 FQNEAQ, per germline (reference sequence). This chain's CDR3 is CASSLGRTGHEAETQYF. DNA for the CDR3: TGTGCCAGCAGCTTAGGTCGAACAGGGCACGAGGCTGAGACCCAGTACTTC.

V is TRBV5-1 and J is TRBJ2-7; tentative D call: TRBD2 (6 bases). Germline CDR1 is SGHRS and CDR2 is YFSETQ. This CDR3 has 16 amino acids. V was pared by 6 bases and J by 0 bases, with 19 bases between. CDR3: CASKFLPGVASYEQYF. CDR3 coding DNA: TGCGCCAGCAAGTTTCTGCCGGGGGTCGCCTCCTACGAGCAGTACTTC.

The chain links TRBV7-8 to TRBJ2-3; 7 positions match TRBD1. Germline assignment: CDR1 SGHVS and CDR2 FQNEAQ. CDR3 size: 16 residues. V shed 5 bases and J 3 bases; nucleotides not matched to a gene: 11. DNA for the CDR3: TGTGCCAGCAGCCCCCGGACAGGTTTGCCTACAGATACGCAGTATTTT. It yields the protein CASSPRTGLPTDTQYF.

This chain links TRBV27 with TRBJ2-1; tentatively, D is TRBD2 (5 bases). The CDR3 consists of 14 residues. V lost 7 bases to trimming and J lost 4 bases, with 14 bases between them. Germline-derived CDR1 and CDR2 are MNHEY and SMNVEV (reference sequence). The CDR3 DNA follows: TGTGCCAGCAAAGCGGAGCTAACTTACAATGAGCAGTTCTTC. It codes for CASKAELTYNEQFF.

The chain recombines TRBV9 with TRBJ2-3, with TRBD2 identical over 7 bases. The CDR3 extends over 15 amino acids. The V and J ends lost 4 bases and 2 bases, in that order; junction bases with no gene match: 7. The V gene's germline CDR1 is SGDLS and CDR2 YYNGEE. DNA for the CDR3: TGTGCCAGCAGCTCTTTTGCGGGGGACACAGATACGCAGTATTTT. As protein: CASSSFAGDTDTQYF.

The V gene is TRBV29-1, the J gene TRBJ2-3; no clear D. V shed 7 bases and J shed 1 base, with 9 bases lying between them. CDR1 and CDR2 (germline): SQVTM, ANQGSEA. This CDR3 spans 12 amino acids. CDR3 DNA sequence: TGCAGCGCTCCGGTAGGCACAGATACGCAGTATTTT. It yields the protein CSAPVGTDTQYF.

V gene TRBV4-3 combines with J gene TRBJ2-1, with 9 bases fitting TRBD2. V was clipped by 0 bases and J by 7 bases; unmatched bases: 7. Germline CDR1 reads LGHNA; CDR2 reads YSLEER. This CDR3 is 16 amino acids long. The CDR3 is CASSQEFNSGGNEQFF. As DNA, the CDR3 is TGCGCCAGCAGCCAAGAGTTTAATAGCGGGGGTAATGAGCAGTTCTTC.

About this clone: Mismatch with germline at one junction end may stem from a read error. The sample has other DNA sequences that encode this CDR3 too. V and J are TRBV10-3 and TRBJ1-5; perhaps TRBD1 as D (5 bases). Germline assignment: CDR1 ENHRY and CDR2 SYGVKD. The CDR3 runs to 14 residues. The CDR3 region has the DNA TGCGCCAACAAAACCGGACATAGCAATCAGCCCCAGCATTTT. Protein: CANKTGHSNQPQHF.

The chain recombines TRBV5-1 with TRBJ2-3, with TRBD2 matching over 10 bases. The CDR3 is 19 residues long. Germline loops: CDR1 SGHRS, CDR2 YFSETQ. The V gene end was trimmed by 4 bases and the J gene end by 2 bases; junction bases not matched to a gene: 16. The CDR3 here is CASSARGPRLAGATDTQYF. The CDR3 DNA follows: TGCGCCAGCAGCGCCCGAGGGCCTCGGCTAGCGGGGGCCACAGATACGCAGTATTTT.

The chain joins TRBV28 to TRBJ1-2; 9 bases fit TRBD1. V lost 5 bases and J lost 4; bases outside the gene matches: 8. Germline lookup yields CDR1 MDHEN and CDR2 SYDVKM. The CDR3 extends over 15 amino acids. CDR3 amino acids: CASSPGTGSGYGYTF. CDR3 DNA: TGTGCCAGCAGTCCCGGGACAGGGAGCGGCTATGGCTACACCTTC.

This chain connects TRBV7-6 to TRBJ2-2; tentatively, D is TRBD1 (6 bases). The germline V gene encodes CDR1 SGHVS and CDR2 FNYEAQ. This CDR3 is built from 14 residues. V was shortened by 5 bases and J by 1 base, with 8 bases between the two germline ends. CDR3 nucleotide sequence: TGTGCCAGCAGCACGGGACAGAACACCGGGGAGCTGTTTTTT. Protein: CASSTGQNTGELFF.

This clone appeared a few times. The J gene is TRBJ2-3, the V gene TRBV2; 9 nucleotides line up with TRBD1. CDR3 length: 15 amino acids. Losses at the gene ends were 5 bases for V and 3 bases for J; bases not matched to a gene: 6. Germline V gene data show CDR1 as SNHLY and CDR2 as FYNNEI. The CDR3 region is CASSRRGQGTDTQYF. The CDR3 nucleotides are TGTGCCAGCAGTAGGCGGGGACAGGGTACAGATACGCAGTATTTT.